This TCR beta chain appears in the sequencing data of a study of blood T cell repertoires in COVID-19 (dated by TCRdb to the early 2020s). Broadly, across the study: The collaborator samples originated in the United States, Italy and Spain and spanned the acute and convalescent phases of COVID-19. The material from the prospective study consisted of cDNA or gDNA derived from T cells, B-cell-depleted T cells, or PBMCs. Where HLA class I and class II types were available, the types were taken from metadata supplied by the sample provider, not from assay-based typing. The samples were drawn from two sources: the first 160 participants of the ongoing ImmuneRACE study, and approximately 1,300 subjects contributed by 6 global collaborators. Nearly every sample came with metadata listing a de-identified subject ID, COVID-19 status, age in years and sex. Subjects who had been exposed to COVID-19, were actively infected with it, or had recovered from it provided the deeply sampled blood TCRbeta repertoires that made up the dataset. A freely available public database, intended as a resource for researchers studying the immune response to SARS-CoV-2, is where the repertoires were released.

TCRbeta CDR3 regions were amplified from genomic DNA using the immunoSEQ Assay, a bias-controlled multiplex PCR. Per the source publication's procedure: Nucleated cell counts per sample were estimated from amplification of reference gene primers within the assay. Sequence reads were collapsed and filtered to measure the absolute abundance of every unique TCRbeta CDR3 rearrangement. For each sample, productive Simpson clonality was calculated by taking the square root of Simpson's diversity index across productive rearrangements. The immuneACCESS repertoire file appears here via TCRdb, limited to in-frame rearrangements. These files lack a portion of the clones; in checked studies, under half of the deficit traces to unresolved V genes, and the cause of the others is not known. For V, J and clone size, that table is used; D and trimming come from the DNA. This sample lists some 150,000 clones; approximately 78% were detected once. The ten top clones hold less than 5% of the sample.

Results and caveats for the whole study, not just this receptor: Clinical and demographic metadata were provided uncurated, with the amount varying by source and participant.

Each collaborating institution followed its own protocols to collect whole blood in K2EDTA tubes. For TCRbeta analysis, collaborator samples were shipped as frozen whole blood, as isolated PBMCs, or as DNA extracted from either sample type. On this clone itself: What antigen it recognizes has not been identified. The input lacks base qualities; no much larger clone sits a single base away.

The CDR3 starts with the cysteine, ends with the phenylalanine, and has 15 residues. Here the CDR3 DNA is all that survives: 45 bases in frame from base 1. V and J are truncated by 5 bases and 4 bases respectively, leaving an intervening sequence of 14 bases. The germline V gene yields SGHAT for CDR1 and FQNNGV for CDR2. This sequence uses TRBV11-2 and TRBJ2-2, and TRBD2 may be the D gene, going by 5 matching bases. The sequence was collected from a woman aged 80 or over with acute or convalescent COVID-19. Sequenced input: peripheral blood. The CDR3 region has the sequence CASSPRSSGTGELFF. The nucleotide sequence is given as TGTGCCAGCAGCCCAAGATCAAGCGGCACCGGGGAGCTGTTTTTT.